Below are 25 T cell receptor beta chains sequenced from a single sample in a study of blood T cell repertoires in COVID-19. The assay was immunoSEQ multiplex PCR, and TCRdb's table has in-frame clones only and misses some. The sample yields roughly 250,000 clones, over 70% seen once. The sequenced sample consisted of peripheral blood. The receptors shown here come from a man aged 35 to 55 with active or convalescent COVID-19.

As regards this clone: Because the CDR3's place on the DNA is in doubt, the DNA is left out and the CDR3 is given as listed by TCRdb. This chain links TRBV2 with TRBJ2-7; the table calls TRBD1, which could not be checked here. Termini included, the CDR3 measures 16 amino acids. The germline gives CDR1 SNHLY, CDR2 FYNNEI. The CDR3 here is CASSTSTGPISYEQYF.

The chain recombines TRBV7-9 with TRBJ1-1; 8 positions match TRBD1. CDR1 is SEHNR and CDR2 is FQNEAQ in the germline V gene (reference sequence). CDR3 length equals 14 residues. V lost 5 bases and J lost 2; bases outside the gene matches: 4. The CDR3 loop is CASSTGQGNTEAFF. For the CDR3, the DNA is TGTGCCAGCAGCACCGGACAGGGAAACACTGAAGCTTTCTTT.

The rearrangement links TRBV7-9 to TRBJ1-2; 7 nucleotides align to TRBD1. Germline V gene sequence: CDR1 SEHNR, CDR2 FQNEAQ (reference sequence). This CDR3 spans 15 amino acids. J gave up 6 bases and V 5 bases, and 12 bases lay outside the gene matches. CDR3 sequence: CASSIPLQGRHGYTF. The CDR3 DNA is TGTGCCAGCAGCATACCGTTACAGGGGAGGCATGGCTACACCTTC.

CDR3 nucleotide sequence: TGTGCCTGGAGTGATTCAGGGAATCAGCCCCAGCATTTT. This encodes CAWSDSGNQPQHF. The rearrangement joins TRBV30 to TRBJ1-5; tentatively, D is TRBD1 (5 bases). Deletions cut 1 base from V and 4 bases from J, with 8 bases between. Germline V lookup: CDR1 GTSNPN, CDR2 SVGIG (reference sequence). CDR3 size: 13 residues.

The CDR3 nucleotides read TGCGCCAGCACCCCCCGGGTCGAGCAGTACTTC. This codes for CASTPRVEQYF. The chain combines TRBV5-1 with TRBJ2-7; no firm D call. This CDR3 has 11 residues. Deletions cut 6 bases from V and 6 bases from J, with 10 bases between. The germline V gene has CDR1 SGHRS and CDR2 YFSETQ.

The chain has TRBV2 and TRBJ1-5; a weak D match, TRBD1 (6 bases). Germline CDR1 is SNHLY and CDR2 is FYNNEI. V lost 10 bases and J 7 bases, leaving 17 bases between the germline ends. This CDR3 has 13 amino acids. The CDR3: CATSQGEGQPQHF. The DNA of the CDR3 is TGTGCCACCTCACAGGGTGAGGGGCAGCCCCAGCATTTT.

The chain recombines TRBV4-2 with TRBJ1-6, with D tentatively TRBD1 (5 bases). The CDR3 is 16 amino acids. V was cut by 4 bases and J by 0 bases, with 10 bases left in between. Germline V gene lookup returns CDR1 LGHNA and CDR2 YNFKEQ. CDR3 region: CASSPSQGSYNSPLHF. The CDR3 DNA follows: TGTGCCAGCAGCCCCAGCCAGGGCTCCTATAATTCACCCCTCCACTTT.

The CDR3 loop reads CASSPSTVNTEAFF. CDR3 sequence (DNA): TGTGCCAGCAGCCCTAGTACGGTGAACACTGAAGCTTTCTTT. The chain carries TRBV14 and TRBJ1-1; no reliable D call. The CDR3 extends over 14 amino acids. Germline V gene data show CDR1 as SGHDN and CDR2 as FVKESK. Trimming took 4 bases from V and 0 from J, leaving 9 bases between them.

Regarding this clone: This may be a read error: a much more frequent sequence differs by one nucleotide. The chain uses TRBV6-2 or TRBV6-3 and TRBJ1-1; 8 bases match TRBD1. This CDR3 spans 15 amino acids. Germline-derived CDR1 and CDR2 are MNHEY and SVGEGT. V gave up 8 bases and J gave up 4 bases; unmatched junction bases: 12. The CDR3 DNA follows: TGTGCCAGCGGCCTCCAGGGGGCGGGGGTCACTGAAGCTTTCTTT. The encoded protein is CASGLQGAGVTEAFF.

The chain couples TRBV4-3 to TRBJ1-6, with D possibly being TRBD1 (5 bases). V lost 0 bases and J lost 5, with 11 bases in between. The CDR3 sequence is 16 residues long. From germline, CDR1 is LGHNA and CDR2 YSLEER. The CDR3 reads CASSQDLRQNNSPLHF. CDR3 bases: TGCGCCAGCAGCCAAGATTTACGACAGAATAATTCACCCCTCCACTTT.

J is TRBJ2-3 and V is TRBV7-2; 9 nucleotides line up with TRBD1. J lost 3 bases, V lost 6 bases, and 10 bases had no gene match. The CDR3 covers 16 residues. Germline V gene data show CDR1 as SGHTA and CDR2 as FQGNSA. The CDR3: CASRPNRGQGTDTQYF. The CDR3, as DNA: TGTGCCAGCAGACCCAACAGGGGGCAAGGTACAGATACGCAGTATTTT. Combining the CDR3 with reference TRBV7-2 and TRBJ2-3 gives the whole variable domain GAGVSQSPSNKVTEKGKDVELRCDPISGHTALYWYRQSLGQGLEFLIYFQGNSAPDKSGLPSDRFSAERTGGSVSTLTIQRTQQEDSAVYLCASRPNRGQGTDTQYFGPGTRLTVL.

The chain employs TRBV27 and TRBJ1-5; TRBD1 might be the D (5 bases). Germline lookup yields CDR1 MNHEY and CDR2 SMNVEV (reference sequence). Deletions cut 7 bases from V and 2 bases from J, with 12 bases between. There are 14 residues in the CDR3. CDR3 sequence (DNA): TGTGCCAGCAATGCCCGCAGGGGCAATCAGCCCCAGCATTTT. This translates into CASNARRGNQPQHF.

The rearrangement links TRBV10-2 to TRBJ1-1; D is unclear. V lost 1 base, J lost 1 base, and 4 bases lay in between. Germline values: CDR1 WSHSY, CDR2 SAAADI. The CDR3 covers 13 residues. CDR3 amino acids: CASSEWRNTEAFF. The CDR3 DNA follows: TGCGCCAGCAGTGAGTGGAGGAACACTGAAGCTTTCTTT.

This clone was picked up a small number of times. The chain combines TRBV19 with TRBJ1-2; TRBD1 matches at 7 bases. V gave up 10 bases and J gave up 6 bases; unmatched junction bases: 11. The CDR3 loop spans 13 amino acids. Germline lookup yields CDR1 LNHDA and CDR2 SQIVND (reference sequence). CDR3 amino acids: CATSRGQFNGYTF. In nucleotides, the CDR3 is TGTGCCACCAGTCGGGGACAGTTTAATGGCTACACCTTC.

Written as DNA, the CDR3 is TGTGCCTGGACAGAACGTGGACTCAATCAGCCCCAGCATTTT. Translating it yields CAWTERGLNQPQHF. This chain connects TRBV30 to TRBJ1-5; no clear D. V was trimmed by 4 bases and J by 3 bases, leaving 13 bases between them. Germline lookup yields CDR1 GTSNPN and CDR2 SVGIG (reference sequence). The CDR3 has 14 residues.

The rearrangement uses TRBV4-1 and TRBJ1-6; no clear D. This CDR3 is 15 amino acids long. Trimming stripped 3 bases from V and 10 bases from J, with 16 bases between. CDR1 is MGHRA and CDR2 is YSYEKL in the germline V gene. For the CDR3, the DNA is TGCGCCAGCAGCCACGAGGTGGTAGCCGGGTCACCCCTCCACTTT. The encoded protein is CASSHEVVAGSPLHF.

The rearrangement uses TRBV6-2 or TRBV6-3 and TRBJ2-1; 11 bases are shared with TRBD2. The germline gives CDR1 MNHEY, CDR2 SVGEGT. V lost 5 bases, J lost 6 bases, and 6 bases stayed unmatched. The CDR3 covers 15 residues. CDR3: CASSRELAGANEQFF. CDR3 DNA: TGTGCCAGCAGTCGAGAACTAGCGGGGGCCAATGAGCAGTTCTTC.

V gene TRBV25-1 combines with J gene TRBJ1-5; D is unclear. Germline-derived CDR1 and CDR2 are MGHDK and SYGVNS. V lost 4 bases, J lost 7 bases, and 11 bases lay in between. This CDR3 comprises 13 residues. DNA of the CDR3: TGTGCCAGCAGTGTAAAAAGTGGCCAGCCCCAGCATTTT. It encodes CASSVKSGQPQHF.

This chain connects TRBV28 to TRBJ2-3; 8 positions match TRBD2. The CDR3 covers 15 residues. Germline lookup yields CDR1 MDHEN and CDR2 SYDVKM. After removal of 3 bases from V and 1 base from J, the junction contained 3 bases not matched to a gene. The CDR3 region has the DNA TGTGCCAGCAGTTTCGGGCGGGGGGGCACAGATACGCAGTATTTT. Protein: CASSFGRGGTDTQYF.

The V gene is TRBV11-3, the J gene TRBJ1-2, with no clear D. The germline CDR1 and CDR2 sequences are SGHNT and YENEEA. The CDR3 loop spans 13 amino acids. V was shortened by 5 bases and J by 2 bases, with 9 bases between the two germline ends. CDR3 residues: CASSPLGNYGYTF. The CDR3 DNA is TGTGCCAGCAGCCCTCTCGGGAACTATGGCTACACCTTC.

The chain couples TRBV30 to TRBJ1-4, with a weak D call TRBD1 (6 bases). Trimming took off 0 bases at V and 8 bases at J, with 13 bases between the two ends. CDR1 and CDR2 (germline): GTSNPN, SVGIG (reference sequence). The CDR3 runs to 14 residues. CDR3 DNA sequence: TGTGCCTGGAGTGTGGGGGCGCGTGGGGAAAAACTGTTTTTT. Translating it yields CAWSVGARGEKLFF.

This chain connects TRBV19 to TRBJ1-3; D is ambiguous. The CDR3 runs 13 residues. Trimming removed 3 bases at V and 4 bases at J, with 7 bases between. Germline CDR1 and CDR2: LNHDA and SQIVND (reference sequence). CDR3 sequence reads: CASSMNRGNTIYF. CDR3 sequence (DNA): TGTGCCAGTAGTATGAACCGGGGAAACACCATATATTTT. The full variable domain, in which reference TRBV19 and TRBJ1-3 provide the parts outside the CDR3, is DGGITQSPKYLFRKEGQNVTLSCEQNLNHDAMYWYRQDPGQGLRLIYYSQIVNDFQKGDIAEGYSVSREKKESFPLTVTSAQKNPTAFYLCASSMNRGNTIYFGEGSWLTVV.

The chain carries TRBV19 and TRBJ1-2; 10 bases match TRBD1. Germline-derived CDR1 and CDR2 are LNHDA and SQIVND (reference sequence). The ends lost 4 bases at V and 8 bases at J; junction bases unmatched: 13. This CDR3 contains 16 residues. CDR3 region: CASSNTFPGQGTGYTF. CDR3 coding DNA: TGTGCCAGTAGTAACACATTCCCGGGACAGGGGACGGGCTACACCTTC.

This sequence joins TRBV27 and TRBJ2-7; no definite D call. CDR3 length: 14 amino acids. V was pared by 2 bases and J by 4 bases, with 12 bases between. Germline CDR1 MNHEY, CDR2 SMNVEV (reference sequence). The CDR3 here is CASSLSPRGYEQYF. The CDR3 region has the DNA TGTGCCAGCAGTTTAAGTCCCCGAGGATACGAGCAGTACTTC.

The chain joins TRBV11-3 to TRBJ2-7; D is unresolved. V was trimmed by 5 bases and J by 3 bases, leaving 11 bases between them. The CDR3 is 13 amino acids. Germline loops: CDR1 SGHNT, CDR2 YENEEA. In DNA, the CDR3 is TGTGCCAGCAGCATACCCCCCTACTACGAGCAGTACTTC. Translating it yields CASSIPPYYEQYF.